Following are 7 T cell receptor beta chains from one sample sequenced in a study of blood T cell repertoires in COVID-19. Clones were read by immunoSEQ multiplex PCR, and TCRdb kept only the in-frame ones, dropping some. The sample includes fewer than 200,000 clones, 85% seen only once; the top ten take about 3%. The sample taken for sequencing was peripheral blood. The receptor source for this set is a human donor with acute or convalescent COVID-19. The donor label of this sample is uncertain.

The chain combines TRBV12-3 or TRBV12-4 with TRBJ1-4; TRBD1 matches at 9 bases. CDR3 length: 10 amino acids. J lost 15 bases, V lost 5 bases, and 1 base had no gene match. The DNA for the CDR3 is TGTGCCAGCAGTGGGACAGGGTTGTTTTTT. Translation: CASSGTGLFF.

This clone was counted between two and nine times. Other nucleotide sequences in the sample specify the same CDR3. The CDR3 region has the DNA TGTGCCAGCAGCTTACAAGGGGGCTCTGGAAACACCATATATTTT. The encoded protein is CASSLQGGSGNTIYF. The V gene is TRBV7-9, the J gene TRBJ1-3; a weak D match, TRBD1 (6 bases). From germline, CDR1 is SEHNR and CDR2 FQNEAQ (reference sequence). The CDR3 spans 15 residues. V was trimmed by 2 bases and J by 0 bases, leaving 8 bases between them.

The genes are TRBV2 and TRBJ1-2, with D uncertain. The CDR3 has 14 residues. Germline CDR1 SNHLY, CDR2 FYNNEI. V shed 1 base and J shed 4 bases, with 10 bases lying between them. This chain's CDR3 is CASSEGAEIYGYTF. The CDR3 coding sequence is TGTGCCAGCAGTGAAGGGGCAGAAATCTATGGCTACACCTTC. The whole variable domain, remainder taken from reference TRBV2 and TRBJ1-2, is EPEVTQTPSHQVTQMGQEVILRCVPISNHLYFYWYRQILGQKVEFLVSFYNNEISEKSEIFDDQFSVERPDGSNFTLKIRSTKLEDSAMYFCASSEGAEIYGYTFGSGTRLTVV.

The chain recombines TRBV11-3 with TRBJ2-7, with D unclear. The length of the CDR3 is 15 residues. V lost 0 bases, J lost 2 bases, and 11 bases lay in between. The V gene's germline CDR1 is SGHNT and CDR2 YENEEA. The CDR3 nucleotides are TGTGCCAGCAGCTTAGAAAGAAATTCGGCCTACGAGCAGTACTTC. It is translated as CASSLERNSAYEQYF.

DNA for the CDR3: TGTGCCAGCAGCCCCTGGACAGGGCTTAACACCGGGGAGCTGTTTTTT. This codes for CASSPWTGLNTGELFF. The chain recombines TRBV7-9 with TRBJ2-2, with 8 nucleotides matching TRBD1. Unmatched junction bases numbered 7, after V lost 5 bases and J lost 2 bases. Per germline, CDR1 SEHNR and CDR2 FQNEAQ (reference sequence). The CDR3 has 16 residues.

The rearrangement links TRBV2 to TRBJ2-7, with 9 bases matching TRBD2. The V segment lost 7 bases and the J segment 3 bases; nucleotides outside the gene matches: 4. Germline V gene sequence: CDR1 SNHLY, CDR2 FYNNEI. This CDR3 has 13 amino acids. CDR3 loop: CASNLAGIYEQYF. CDR3 DNA sequence: TGTGCCAGCAACCTAGCGGGGATCTACGAGCAGTACTTC.

This chain uses TRBV6-5 with TRBJ1-2; D gene unclear. The length of the CDR3 is 10 residues. Germline CDR1 reads MNHEY; CDR2 reads SVGAGI. V was trimmed by 6 bases and J by 6 bases, leaving 5 bases between them. CDR3 DNA sequence: TGTGCCAGCAGGGAGGATGGCTACACCTTC. Protein: CASREDGYTF.